The 17 T cell receptor beta chains in this list originate from one sample, sequenced in a study of T cell repertoires in cytomegalovirus infection. TCRdb analysed the reads with MiXCR anew, one entry per CDR3 protein. The profile covers 490,000 or so distinct CDR3 sequences, with around 10% appearing a single time and roughly 10% taken by the ten largest. The sequenced sample was PBMCs. All receptors derive from a human donor in good health (CMV status not recorded). Some clones in this sample may be carry-over from other donors' samples.

Many counts were recorded for this clonotype. This chain uses TRBV10-3 with TRBJ1-3; tentatively, D is TRBD1 (6 bases). The V end lost 6 bases, the J end lost 2 bases, and 11 bases lay between the germline ends. Germline loops: CDR1 ENHRY, CDR2 SYGVKD. The CDR3 sequence is 14 residues long. CDR3 in amino acids: CAISPPGAGNTIYF. In DNA, the CDR3 is TGTGCCATCAGCCCACCAGGGGCTGGAAACACCATATATTTT.

This clonotype was observed at least ten times. V usage is TRBV9 and J usage is TRBJ2-3; D unresolved. This CDR3 contains 11 residues. The germline V gene encodes CDR1 SGDLS and CDR2 YYNGEE. V was trimmed by 0 bases and J by 8 bases, leaving 4 bases between them. The CDR3 spells CASSVGGTQYF. As DNA, the CDR3 is TGTGCCAGCAGCGTAGGGGGTACGCAGTATTTT.

This clonotype was observed many times. The chain combines TRBV6-2 or TRBV6-3 with TRBJ2-7; D not certain. The CDR3 totals 13 residues. V was pared by 6 bases and J by 6 bases, with 15 bases between. Germline V gene lookup returns CDR1 MNHEY and CDR2 SVGEGT. Here the CDR3 reads CASRNPGGPEQYF. CDR3 nucleotide sequence: TGTGCCAGCAGAAACCCCGGCGGACCCGAGCAGTACTTC.

This clonotype was seen ten or more times. This chain links TRBV29-1 with TRBJ2-2; no clear D. Trimming removed 6 bases from V and 4 bases from J, with 12 bases in between. Germline CDR1 and CDR2: SQVTM and ANQGSEA. The CDR3 covers 13 residues. CDR3 sequence (DNA): TGCAGCGTGGGGATGGTGGGCACCGGGGAGCTGTTTTTT. This translates into CSVGMVGTGELFF.

A few counts support this clonotype. The chain uses TRBV6-5 and TRBJ2-7; 11 nucleotides match TRBD2. Germline V lookup: CDR1 MNHEY, CDR2 SVGAGI. The CDR3 has 14 residues. Trimming took 6 bases from V and 2 from J; bases not matched to a gene: 3. DNA of the CDR3: TGTGCCAGCAGGGGACTAGCGGACACCTACGAGCAGTACTTC. As protein: CASRGLADTYEQYF.

The rearrangement joins TRBV3-1 to TRBJ2-1; weak D call: TRBD2 (7 bases). The CDR3 is made up of 16 amino acids. Germline CDR1 and CDR2: LGHDT and YNNKEL (reference sequence). Trimming pared 0 bases from V and 3 bases from J, leaving 12 bases between. The chain's CDR3 is CASSQEQGLNYNEQFF. CDR3 nucleotide sequence: TGTGCCAGCAGCCAAGAACAGGGACTAAACTACAATGAGCAGTTCTTC.

This clonotype was detected ten times or more. The chain carries TRBV6-1 and TRBJ2-3; D remains ambiguous. The CDR3 length is 12 residues. Germline CDR1 reads MNHNS; CDR2 reads SASEGT. V lost 8 bases and J 2 bases, leaving 8 bases between the germline ends. The CDR3 region is CASRSFTDTQYF. CDR3 coding DNA: TGTGCCAGCCGATCATTCACAGATACGCAGTATTTT.

The sample holds many counts of this clonotype. The chain is built from TRBV11-2 and TRBJ2-7, with D perhaps TRBD2 (5 bases). Germline V gives CDR1 SGHAT, CDR2 FQNNGV. CDR3 length equals 17 residues. Trimming left V 1 base short and J 1 base short, with 17 bases between. This CDR3 reads CASSLVVAPWTSYEQYF. The CDR3 coding sequence is TGTGCCAGCAGCTTAGTGGTCGCTCCCTGGACTTCCTACGAGCAGTACTTC.

This clonotype was found many times. Here the CDR3 reads CASSLEAAPNYGYTF. CDR3 coding DNA: TGTGCCAGCAGCTTAGAGGCAGCCCCTAACTATGGCTACACCTTC. The chain carries TRBV11-2 and TRBJ1-2; D uncertain. The V gene lost 0 bases and the J gene lost 0 bases, with 8 bases spanning the gap. Germline V gene sequence: CDR1 SGHAT, CDR2 FQNNGV. The CDR3 extends over 15 amino acids.

This chain connects TRBV18 to TRBJ1-6, with D uncertain. The CDR3 has 13 amino acids. Per the germline V gene, CDR1 is KGHSH and CDR2 is LQKENI. Deletions cut 2 bases from V and 10 bases from J, with 9 bases between. CDR3: CASSPSGESPLHF. CDR3 nucleotides: TGTGCCAGCTCACCATCTGGGGAATCACCCCTCCACTTT.

The table lists this clonotype with many counts. J is TRBJ1-3 and V is TRBV12-3 or TRBV12-4, with a weak D call TRBD1 (5 bases). V shed 3 bases and J shed 0 bases, with 9 bases lying between them. The CDR3 extends over 15 amino acids. The CDR3 here is CASSFLTGSGNTIYF. CDR3 DNA: TGTGCCAGCAGTTTTCTTACAGGCTCTGGAAACACCATATATTTT.

This clonotype was detected many times. The chain carries TRBV10-3 and TRBJ1-1, with a tentative D call TRBD1 (6 bases). The CDR3 extends over 14 amino acids. Germline lookup yields CDR1 ENHRY and CDR2 SYGVKD. The V and J ends lost 5 bases and 5 bases respectively, with 15 bases between them. The CDR3 loop reads CAISTSEGGTEAFF. The CDR3 DNA reads as TGTGCCATCAGTACCTCGGAAGGGGGAACTGAAGCTTTCTTT.

At least ten counts were recorded for this clonotype. The chain carries TRBV11-2 and TRBJ2-7; weak D call: TRBD2 (5 bases). CDR1 is SGHAT and CDR2 is FQNNGV in the germline V gene. The CDR3 consists of 16 residues. Trimming pared 4 bases from V and 2 bases from J, leaving 18 bases between. DNA of the CDR3: TGTGCCAGCAGCTCGCTAAGGCCGGACTCGCCCTACGAGCAGTACTTC. Amino acid sequence: CASSSLRPDSPYEQYF.

The sample holds a few counts of this clonotype. The chain is built from TRBV10-3 and TRBJ2-5; D is possibly TRBD1 (6 bases). Trimming took off 4 bases at V and 3 bases at J, with 9 bases between the two ends. This CDR3 has 13 residues. The germline V gene encodes CDR1 ENHRY and CDR2 SYGVKD. The chain's CDR3 is CAISGRQEETQYF. The CDR3, as DNA: TGTGCCATCAGTGGTCGACAGGAAGAGACCCAGTACTTC.

The table lists this clonotype with a few counts. This chain connects TRBV20-1 to TRBJ2-5; TRBD1 matches 9 bases. There are 12 residues in the CDR3. The germline V gene has CDR1 DFQATT and CDR2 SNEGSKA (reference sequence). V dropped 8 bases and J dropped 1; count of bases not matched to a gene: 2. For the CDR3, the DNA is TGCAGTTTACAGGGGGCCCAAGAGACCCAGTACTTC. Encoded protein: CSLQGAQETQYF.

There are a few counts of this clonotype. The gene calls are TRBV6-5 and TRBJ1-5; a possible D gene is TRBD1 (5 bases). The ends were cut back, 6 bases at V and 7 bases at J, with 13 bases in the middle. The germline gives CDR1 MNHEY, CDR2 SVGAGI. This CDR3 comprises 13 residues. The CDR3 protein is CASSLRGAQPQHF. Written as DNA, the CDR3 is TGTGCCAGCAGCCTTAGAGGGGCGCAGCCCCAGCATTTT.

This clonotype was detected only a few times. The genes are TRBV9 and TRBJ2-7, with D possibly matching TRBD1 (6 bases). The V end was cut by 2 bases, the J end by 6 bases, with 18 bases between. This CDR3 spans 15 amino acids. Germline V gene sequence: CDR1 SGDLS, CDR2 YYNGEE. CDR3 sequence reads: CASSVSGALSSEQYF. The CDR3 DNA sequence: TGTGCCAGCAGCGTCTCAGGGGCCCTAAGCTCCGAGCAGTACTTC.